These 9 T cell receptor beta chains came from one sample sequenced in a study of regulatory T cells in long-lasting Graves disease. Through Arm-PCR of CDR3 regions and iRepertoire HTBI primers, TCR beta libraries were built. TCRdb called the multiplex PCR reads again in MiXCR, with one record for every CDR3 protein. The sample records about 440,000 distinct CDR3 sequences, roughly 17% being singletons. The time point denotes: newly diagnosed GD, antithyroid drugs for less than 3 months. PBMCs provided the RNA from which the TCR library was made. These records were also assigned to another study, of T cells in Graves' hyperthyroidism and ophthalmopathy.

The sample consisted of peripheral blood mononuclear cells (PBMCs), taken at new diagnosis, from a patient treated with antithyroid drugs. Every receptor here comes from a woman aged 30 to 39 with Graves disease.

The rearrangement joins TRBV12-3 or TRBV12-4 to TRBJ2-1; 15 nucleotides match TRBD2. CDR3 size: 14 residues. V dropped 8 bases and J dropped 9; count of bases not matched to a gene: 5. CDR3: CASQGLAGGAEQFF. The CDR3 DNA follows: TGTGCCAGCCAGGGACTAGCGGGAGGCGCTGAGCAGTTCTTC.

Many counts were recorded for this clonotype. CDR3 sequence reads: CASSSLRTSGTPGGSYNEQFF. The DNA of the CDR3 is TGTGCCAGCAGTTCCCTCAGGACTAGCGGGACCCCCGGCGGCTCCTACAATGAGCAGTTCTTC. The gene calls are TRBV27 and TRBJ2-1, with 12 positions matching TRBD2. This CDR3 comprises 21 residues. Germline V gene sequence: CDR1 MNHEY, CDR2 SMNVEV (reference sequence). Losses at the gene ends were 4 bases for V and 0 bases for J; bases not matched to a gene: 16.

This clonotype was recorded many times. V is TRBV28 and J is TRBJ1-5, with 7 bases lining up with TRBD1. This CDR3 contains 14 residues. The V and J ends lost 7 bases and 7 bases, in that order; junction bases with no gene match: 10. CDR1 and CDR2 (germline): MDHEN, SYDVKM. The CDR3 nucleotides are TGTGCCAGCAATCCCGACAGGGAGGGGCAGCCCCAGCATTTT. This encodes CASNPDREGQPQHF.

This clonotype was counted a few times. This chain joins TRBV7-8 and TRBJ2-3; D is perhaps TRBD2 (6 bases). Trimming pared 5 bases from V and 0 bases from J, leaving 15 bases between. The CDR3 is 16 amino acids. Germline V gene lookup returns CDR1 SGHVS and CDR2 FQNEAQ. The CDR3 is CASSPTGLISTDTQYF. The CDR3, as DNA: TGTGCCAGCAGCCCTACCGGACTAATTAGCACAGATACGCAGTATTTT.

The chain joins TRBV7-2 to TRBJ1-2; no reliable D call. V lost 1 base, J lost 8 bases, and 17 bases lay in between. The germline V gene has CDR1 SGHTA and CDR2 FQGNSA. The CDR3 has 15 residues. This CDR3 is CASSLDGRRARGYTF. The CDR3 DNA reads as TGTGCCAGCAGCTTAGACGGCAGGAGAGCTAGGGGCTACACCTTC.

CDR3 in DNA: TGTGCCAGCAGCTTGCGGCTTTCAGATACGCAGTATTTT. Protein sequence: CASSLRLSDTQYF. The rearrangement joins TRBV5-4 to TRBJ2-3; D uncertain. The CDR3 loop spans 13 amino acids. Trimming removed 1 base at V and 4 bases at J, with 7 bases between. Germline assignment: CDR1 SGHNT and CDR2 YYREEE (reference sequence).

This clonotype was observed many times. This chain links TRBV3-1 with TRBJ2-3; no clear D. The CDR3 length is 16 residues. Germline CDR1 reads LGHDT; CDR2 reads YNNKEL (reference sequence). The V and J ends lost 4 bases and 1 base respectively, with 15 bases between them. The CDR3 DNA follows: TGTGCCAGCAGCCCGGCCCTCCAAGGTGGCACAGATACGCAGTATTTT. This translates into CASSPALQGGTDTQYF.

In nucleotides, the CDR3 is TGTGCCAGCAGTTTGCAGGGGGAAACTGAAGCTTTCTTT. Translated: CASSLQGETEAFF. V and J are TRBV12-3 or TRBV12-4 and TRBJ1-1; 7 bases are shared with TRBD1. With V trimmed by 3 bases and J by 5 bases, 3 bases remained unmatched. This CDR3 region has 13 residues.

The rearrangement links TRBV7-9 to TRBJ2-5; TRBD2 is a possible D gene (5 bases). The J call may be mistaken, given a closer DNA end match to TRBJ2-1. CDR1 is SEHNR, CDR2 FQNEAQ, per germline (reference sequence). The CDR3 extends over 12 amino acids. CDR3 residues: CASSLDEGGQFF. The CDR3 coding sequence is TGTGCCAGCAGCTTAGATGAGGGCGGGCAGTTCTTC.